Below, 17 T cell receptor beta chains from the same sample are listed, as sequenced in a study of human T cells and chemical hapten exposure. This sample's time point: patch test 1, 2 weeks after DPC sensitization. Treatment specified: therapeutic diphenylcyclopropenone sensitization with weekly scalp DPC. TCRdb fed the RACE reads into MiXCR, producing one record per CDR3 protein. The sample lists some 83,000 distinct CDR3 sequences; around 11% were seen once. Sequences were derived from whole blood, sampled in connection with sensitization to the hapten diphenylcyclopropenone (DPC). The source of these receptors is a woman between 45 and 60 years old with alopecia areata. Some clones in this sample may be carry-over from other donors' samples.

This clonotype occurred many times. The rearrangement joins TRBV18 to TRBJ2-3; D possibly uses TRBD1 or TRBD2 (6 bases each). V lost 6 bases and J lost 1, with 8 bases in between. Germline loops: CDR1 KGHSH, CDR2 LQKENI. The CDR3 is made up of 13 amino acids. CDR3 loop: CASSGGRTDTQYF. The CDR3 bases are TGTGCCAGCTCCGGGGGCCGCACAGATACGCAGTATTTT. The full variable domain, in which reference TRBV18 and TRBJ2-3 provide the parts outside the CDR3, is NAGVMQNPRHLVRRRGQEARLRCSPMKGHSHVYWYRQLPEEGLKFMVYLQKENIIDESGMPKERFSAEFPKEGPSILRIQQVVRGDSAAYFCASSGGRTDTQYFGPGTRLTVL.

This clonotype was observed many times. For the CDR3, the DNA is TGCGCCAGCAGTGAGACCCGTCCGACACAGGGAGACGAGCAGTACTTC. Protein: CASSETRPTQGDEQYF. The V call is TRBV10-2, the J call TRBJ2-7; TRBD1 is a possible D gene (6 bases). The germline V gene has CDR1 WSHSY and CDR2 SAAADI. CDR3 length: 16 amino acids. V was clipped by 2 bases and J by 5 bases, with 19 bases between them.

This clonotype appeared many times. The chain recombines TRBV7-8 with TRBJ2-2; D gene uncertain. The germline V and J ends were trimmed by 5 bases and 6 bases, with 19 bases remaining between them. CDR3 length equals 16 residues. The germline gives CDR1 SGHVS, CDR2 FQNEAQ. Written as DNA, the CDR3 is TGTGCCAGCAGCCCACGGCGAGTTGGCCTTGCCGGGGAGCTGTTTTTT. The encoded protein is CASSPRRVGLAGELFF.

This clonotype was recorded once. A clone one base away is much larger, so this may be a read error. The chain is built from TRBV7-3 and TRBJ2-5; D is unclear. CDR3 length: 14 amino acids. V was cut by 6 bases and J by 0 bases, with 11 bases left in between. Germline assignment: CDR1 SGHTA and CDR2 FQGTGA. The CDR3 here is CASRLWVNQETQYF. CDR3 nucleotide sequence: TGTGCCAGCAGATTATGGGTTAACCAAGAGACCCAGTACTTC.

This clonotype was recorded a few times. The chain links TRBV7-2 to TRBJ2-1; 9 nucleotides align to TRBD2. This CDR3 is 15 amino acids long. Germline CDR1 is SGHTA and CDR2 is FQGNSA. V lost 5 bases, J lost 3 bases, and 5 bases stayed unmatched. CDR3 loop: CASSRSGSFYNEQFF. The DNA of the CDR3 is TGTGCCAGCAGCCGTAGCGGGAGTTTCTACAATGAGCAGTTCTTC.

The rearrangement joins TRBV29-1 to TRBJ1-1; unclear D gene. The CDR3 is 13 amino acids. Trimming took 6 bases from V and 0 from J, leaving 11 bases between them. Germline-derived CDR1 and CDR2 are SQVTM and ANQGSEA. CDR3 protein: CSVVRALNTEAFF. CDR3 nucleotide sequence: TGCAGCGTGGTACGGGCCTTGAACACTGAAGCTTTCTTT.

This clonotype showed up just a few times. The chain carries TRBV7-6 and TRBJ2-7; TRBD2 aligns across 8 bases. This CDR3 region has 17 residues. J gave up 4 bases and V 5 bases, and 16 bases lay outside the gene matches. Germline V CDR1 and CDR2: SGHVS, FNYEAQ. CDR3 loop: CASSPTGGSGGGYEQYF. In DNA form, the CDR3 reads TGTGCCAGCAGCCCTACTGGGGGAAGCGGGGGAGGATACGAGCAGTACTTC.

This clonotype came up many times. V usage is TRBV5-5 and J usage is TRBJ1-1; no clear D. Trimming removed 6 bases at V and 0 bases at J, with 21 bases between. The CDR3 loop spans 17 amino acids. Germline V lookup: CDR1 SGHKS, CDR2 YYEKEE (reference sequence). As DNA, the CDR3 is TGTGCCAGCATCCCTTCAGGCAGAGCCAACATGAACACTGAAGCTTTCTTT. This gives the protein CASIPSGRANMNTEAFF.

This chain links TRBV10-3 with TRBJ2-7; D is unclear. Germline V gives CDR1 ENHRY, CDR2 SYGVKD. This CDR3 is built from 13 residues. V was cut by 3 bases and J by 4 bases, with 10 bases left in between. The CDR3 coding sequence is TGTGCCATCAGTGACGGACCTCCTTACGAGCAGTACTTC. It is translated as CAISDGPPYEQYF.

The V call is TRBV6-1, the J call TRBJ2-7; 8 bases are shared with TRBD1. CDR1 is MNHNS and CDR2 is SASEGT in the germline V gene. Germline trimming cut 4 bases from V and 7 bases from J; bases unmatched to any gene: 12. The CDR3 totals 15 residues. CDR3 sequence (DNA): TGTGCCAGCAGTGCACCCGGGACAGGCTTAGGGGAGCAGTACTTC. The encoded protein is CASSAPGTGLGEQYF.

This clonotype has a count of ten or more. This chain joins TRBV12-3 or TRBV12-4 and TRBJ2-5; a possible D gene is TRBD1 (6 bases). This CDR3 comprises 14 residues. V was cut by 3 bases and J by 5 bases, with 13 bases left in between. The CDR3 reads CASSLWGPTETQYF. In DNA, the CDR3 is TGTGCCAGCAGTTTGTGGGGGCCAACGGAGACCCAGTACTTC.

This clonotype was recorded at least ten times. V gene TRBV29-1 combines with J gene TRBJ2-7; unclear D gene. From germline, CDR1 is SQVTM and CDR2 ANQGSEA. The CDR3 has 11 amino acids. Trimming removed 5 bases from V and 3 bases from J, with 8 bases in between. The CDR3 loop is CSVRWSYEQYF. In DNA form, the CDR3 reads TGCAGCGTTAGGTGGAGCTACGAGCAGTACTTC.

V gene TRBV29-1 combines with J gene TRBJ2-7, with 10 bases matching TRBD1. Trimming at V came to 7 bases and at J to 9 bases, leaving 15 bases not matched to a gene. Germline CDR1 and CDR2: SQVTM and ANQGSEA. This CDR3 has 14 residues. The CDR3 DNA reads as TGCAGCGCCGGGACAGGGGTTACCCTACGAGCGCAGTACTTC. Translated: CSAGTGVTLRAQYF.

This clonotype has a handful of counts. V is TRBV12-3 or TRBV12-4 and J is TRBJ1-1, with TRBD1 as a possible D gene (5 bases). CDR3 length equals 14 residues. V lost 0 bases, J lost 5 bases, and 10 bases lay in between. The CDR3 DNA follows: TGTGCCAGCAGTTTAGCGCTGGGGGGGACTGAAGCTTTCTTT. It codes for CASSLALGGTEAFF.

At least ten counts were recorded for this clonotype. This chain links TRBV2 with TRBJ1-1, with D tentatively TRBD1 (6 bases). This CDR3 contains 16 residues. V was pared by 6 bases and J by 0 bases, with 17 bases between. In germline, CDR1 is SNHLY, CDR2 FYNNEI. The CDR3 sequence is CASRFGGQGMNTEAFF. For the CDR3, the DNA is TGTGCCAGCAGATTTGGGGGGCAGGGGATGAACACTGAAGCTTTCTTT.

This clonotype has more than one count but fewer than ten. In nucleotides, the CDR3 is TGTGCCAGCAGTGACGTGGGACTAGCGGGAGGACGTCAAGAGACCCAGTACTTC. It specifies CASSDVGLAGGRQETQYF. The V gene is TRBV6-6, the J gene TRBJ2-5; TRBD2 agrees at 15 bases. The V gene's germline CDR1 is MNHNY and CDR2 SVGAGI (reference sequence). The ends lost 5 bases at V and 2 bases at J; junction bases unmatched: 9. This CDR3 comprises 18 residues.

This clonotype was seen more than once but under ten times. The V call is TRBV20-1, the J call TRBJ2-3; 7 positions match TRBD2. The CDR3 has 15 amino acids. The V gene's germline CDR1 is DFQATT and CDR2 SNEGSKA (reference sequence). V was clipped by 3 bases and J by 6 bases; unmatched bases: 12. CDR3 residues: CSASPRDYGRDTQYF. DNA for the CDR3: TGCAGTGCTAGTCCCCGGGACTACGGTAGGGATACGCAGTATTTT.